This T cell receptor (beta chain) was retrieved from a study of cytomegalovirus exposure and HLA in healthy donors. Both 60 Vbeta primers and 13 Jbeta primers went into the PCR. Measured with immunoSEQ multiplex PCR; TCRdb has only the in-frame clones, and not every one. The repertoire consists of some 140,000 clones, with roughly 80% occurring once and the leading ten covering just under 1%. The sequenced sample was PBMCs. This sequence originates from a man younger than 35 in good health and CMV-seronegative.

CDR3 region: CASSYGGTEAFF. DNA for the CDR3: TGTGCCAGCAGCTACGGAGGCACTGAAGCTTTCTTT. V gene TRBV7-3 combines with J gene TRBJ1-1, with unresolved D. The CDR3 spans 12 residues. Trimming removed 4 bases at V and 4 bases at J, with 7 bases between. CDR1 is SGHTA and CDR2 is FQGTGA in the germline V gene.